This TCR beta chain emerged from a study of identical twins (TCRdb year 2016). Concerning the study at large: To test whether fetal clonotypes persist, this study deep-sequenced TCR alpha and beta repertoires from monozygotic twins, from unrelated adults of various ages, and from cord blood. To rule out contamination, replicate twin experiments were performed at different times with different library preparation protocols.

Every donor was a healthy Caucasian. The twin cohort consisted of three pairs of female monozygotic twins, all aged about 18 to 29 years. The RNA used for TCR libraries was isolated from peripheral blood mononuclear cells. At least ten counts were recorded for this clonotype. Its antigen is not yet known. No base quality information exists; no much larger clone differs at one position. The germline V gene yields MNHNS for CDR1 and SASEGT for CDR2. The CDR3 sequence holds 14 residues, the cysteine and phenylalanine included. Kept here is only the CDR3 DNA, which spans 42 bases and is read in frame from base 1. The germline ends are 6 bases apart after V is trimmed by 3 bases and J by 0 bases. The library was generated by 5' RACE. Sequenced on an Illumina HiSeq 2000. A universal primer binding site was introduced by template switching, and a unique molecular identifier was present in the final cDNA, enabling accurate counting of TCR cDNA molecules. Specific primers in the conserved constant-segment region were used to synthesize first-strand cDNA for TCR alpha and beta chains. To control for contamination, every cDNA library carried two barcodes: a SMART-Mk sample barcode plus Illumina barcodes. TruSeq adapter sequences, together with Illumina sample barcodes, were added in two successive PCR steps. TCR alpha and beta cDNA libraries were sequenced on the Illumina HiSeq platform with custom primers. The authors' analysis ran thus. Raw reads were processed with MiGEC to extract unique molecular identifiers, and MiXCR was used to determine CDR3 positions. Recombination models were inferred per individual with the repgenHMM and IGoR tools using an EM algorithm. The analysis of shared clonotypes was done with the tcR package in R, with sharing normalized by the product of cloneset sizes. Out-of-frame nonproductive sequences were analyzed to study raw recombination free of thymic and clonal selection effects. TCRdb's own reprocessing of the public reads used fastp at Q25 and MiXCR and kept productive beta chains. Entries are consolidated by CDR3 protein sequence, retaining the most common genes and DNA. The V and J calls come from TCRdb's annotation, not from the publication. This sample is represented by nearly 900,000 distinct CDR3 sequences; roughly an eighth of them were singletons. Jointly, the top ten make up 1.5% to 2% of the sample.

Overall results and qualifications from the work: Compared with coincidental sharing between unrelated individuals, an excess of low generation-probability sequences was observed among out-of-frame TCR alpha sequences shared between twins. Because the same donors could not be followed over many years, the conclusions relied on cross-sectional statistical analysis. Fewer insertions were carried by abundant cord blood beta clonotypes, a similar but weaker trend appeared in young adult naive repertoires, and no such trend appeared in memory repertoires. Zero-insertion analyses could be partly confounded by invariant T cells such as MAIT and iNKT, although diverse VJ usage argued against such confounding for most clonotypes. In monozygotic twins, out-of-frame TCR alpha sharing was systematically underestimated by recombination models, although the models agreed with sharing between unrelated individuals. In beta out-of-frame sequences, excess twin sharing was weaker, because having fewer shared sequences lowered the signal-to-noise ratio.

The data were also submitted as part of a second study, on yellow fever vaccine responses in identical twins. As described in the second report: According to the authors, in identical twins the way T cells responded to vaccination appeared partly convergent and partly personalized. Focusing on identical twins, the study followed the T cell clones that responded to the vaccine, and did so with precision.

The sequence came from a woman aged 18-29 years in good health. Material: PBMCs. The rearrangement joined TRBV6-1 to TRBJ1-5; no D gene can be assigned with confidence. The bases are TGTGCCAGCAGTGACGGAGGTAGCAATCAGCCCCAGCATTTT. This is translated as CASSDGGSNQPQHF.